These 18 T cell receptor beta chains share one sample of origin, sequenced in a study of OX40 agonist ivuxolimab in advanced cancers. Only in-frame clones appear in the TCRdb table, and some are missing; sequencing was by immunoSEQ multiplex PCR. The data contain more than 25,000 clones, approximately 86% of them seen just once; the ten biggest clones take up about 28%. Material: CD4+ or CD8+ T cells sorted from blood, obtained in a trial of the OX40 agonist ivuxolimab. The receptors originated from an adult with an advanced solid tumor such as melanoma, head and neck, liver or kidney cancer.

The rearrangement uses TRBV29-1 and TRBJ2-5; tentative D call: TRBD1 (6 bases). The CDR3 is made up of 12 amino acids. From germline, CDR1 is SQVTM and CDR2 ANQGSEA. V dropped 3 bases and J dropped 5 bases, with 10 bases sitting between them. As DNA, the CDR3 is TGCAGCGTTGACAGGGGAACTGAGACCCAGTACTTC. This gives the protein CSVDRGTETQYF.

V and J are TRBV2 and TRBJ2-2; 11 positions match TRBD2. The CDR3 spans 15 residues. CDR1 and CDR2 (germline): SNHLY, FYNNEI. The trim removed 2 bases at V and 4 bases at J, leaving 0 bases unmatched. The CDR3: CASSELAGGTGELFF. The DNA for the CDR3 is TGTGCCAGCAGTGAACTAGCGGGGGGCACCGGGGAGCTGTTTTTT.

The V call is TRBV9, the J call TRBJ2-5; unclear D gene. The tail of the sequence fits TRBJ2-7 better, so the J call may be wrong. The CDR3 is made up of 15 amino acids. Germline CDR1 and CDR2: SGDLS and YYNGEE. This chain's CDR3 is CASSVEAAGSYEQYF. CDR3 coding DNA: TGTGCCAGCAGCGTAGAGGCGGCAGGCTCCTACGAGCAGTACTTC.

There are a few counts of this clone. The V and J genes are TRBV29-1 and TRBJ2-5; D remains unclear. V was clipped by 4 bases and J by 5 bases, with 5 bases between them. This CDR3 is built from 10 residues. Germline CDR1 and CDR2: SQVTM and ANQGSEA. The CDR3 protein is CSVAWETQYF. Here the CDR3 DNA reads TGCAGCGTTGCATGGGAGACCCAGTACTTC.

In its sample, this clone was seen once. The chain joins TRBV5-4 to TRBJ1-4; no clear D. Trimming stripped 4 bases from V and 4 bases from J, with 14 bases between. In germline, CDR1 is SGHNT, CDR2 YYREEE (reference sequence). This CDR3 region has 15 residues. The chain's CDR3 is CASSRRTAFNEKLFF. The CDR3 DNA reads TGTGCCAGCAGCCGCCGGACGGCTTTTAATGAAAAACTGTTTTTT.

The chain has TRBV7-2 and TRBJ2-3; tentatively, D is TRBD2 (6 bases). The CDR3 loop spans 15 amino acids. Germline CDR1 SGHTA, CDR2 FQGNSA. V was cut by 2 bases and J by 2 bases, with 11 bases left in between. The CDR3 bases are TGTGCCAGCAGCTTATGGGGGGAACCCACAGATACGCAGTATTTT. Translated: CASSLWGEPTDTQYF.

The chain uses TRBV27 and TRBJ2-7; 8 bases fit TRBD1. V lost 3 bases and J lost 6; bases outside the gene matches: 1. This CDR3 is 12 amino acids long. The germline V gene has CDR1 MNHEY and CDR2 SMNVEV (reference sequence). The CDR3: CASSFTGGEQYF. In DNA form, the CDR3 reads TGTGCCAGCAGTTTCACAGGGGGCGAGCAGTACTTC.

The chain has TRBV11-2 and TRBJ2-1; no firm D call. Germline CDR1 and CDR2: SGHAT and FQNNGV. V lost 5 bases, J lost 4 bases, and 9 bases lay in between. This CDR3 comprises 13 residues. The CDR3 coding sequence is TGTGCCAGCAGCCCCACCAGATACAATGAGCAGTTCTTC. It yields the protein CASSPTRYNEQFF.

This chain uses TRBV7-9 with TRBJ2-2; 11 bases fit TRBD2. Unmatched junction bases numbered 5, after V lost 5 bases and J lost 3 bases. The CDR3 totals 16 residues. Germline V gene lookup returns CDR1 SEHNR and CDR2 FQNEAQ (reference sequence). The DNA for the CDR3 is TGTGCCAGCAGCCCGACTAGCGGGACAGACACCGGGGAGCTGTTTTTT. Protein: CASSPTSGTDTGELFF.

CDR3 DNA sequence: TGTGCCAGTAGTGCCGGGACGGCTACGTACGAGCAGTACTTC. Residues: CASSAGTATYEQYF. This sequence joins TRBV19 and TRBJ2-7; D tentatively fits TRBD1 or TRBD2 (5 bases each). Germline V gene lookup returns CDR1 LNHDA and CDR2 SQIVND (reference sequence). The CDR3 loop spans 14 amino acids. Trimming stripped 5 bases from V and 4 bases from J, with 15 bases between.

The CDR3 spells CASNTLPGQRNTGELFF. CDR3 in DNA: TGTGCCAGCAACACGTTACCGGGACAGAGGAACACCGGGGAGCTGTTTTTT. The chain joins TRBV27 to TRBJ2-2, with 7 bases lining up with TRBD1. The J segment lost 1 base and the V segment lost 7 bases, leaving 12 bases of the junction unmatched. This CDR3 has 17 amino acids. Germline V gene sequence: CDR1 MNHEY, CDR2 SMNVEV (reference sequence).

The V and J genes are TRBV6-5 and TRBJ2-5; D gene unclear. Per germline, CDR1 MNHEY and CDR2 SVGAGI. V lost 3 bases to trimming and J lost 7 bases, with 15 bases between them. This CDR3 region has 14 residues. The CDR3 DNA reads TGTGCCAGCAGTTATCAGGAAGAGACTGGGACCCAGTACTTC. This translates into CASSYQEETGTQYF.

The chain has TRBV6-5 and TRBJ2-1, with a weak D call TRBD2 (5 bases). Germline CDR1 reads MNHEY; CDR2 reads SVGAGI. V was trimmed by 0 bases and J by 7 bases, leaving 13 bases between them. This CDR3 is 15 amino acids long. DNA of the CDR3: TGTGCCAGCAGTTACTCGAGCCCCACTAGGAATGAGCAGTTCTTC. This sequence encodes CASSYSSPTRNEQFF.

The chain combines TRBV9 with TRBJ2-7, with no clear D. The CDR3 spans 13 residues. V was trimmed by 4 bases and J by 7 bases, leaving 15 bases between them. Germline V gene lookup returns CDR1 SGDLS and CDR2 YYNGEE. The CDR3 bases are TGTGCCAGCAGCTCAAGACCCACCTGGGAGCAGTACTTC. Protein: CASSSRPTWEQYF.

The chain employs TRBV10-2 and TRBJ2-7; the match to TRBD1 covers 7 bases. This CDR3 is built from 14 residues. V dropped 5 bases and J dropped 7; count of bases not matched to a gene: 11. CDR1 WSHSY and CDR2 SAAADI come from the germline V gene. The CDR3 is CASSFDTGVREQYF. Written as DNA, the CDR3 is TGCGCCAGCAGTTTCGACACAGGGGTACGAGAGCAGTACTTC.

The rearrangement uses TRBV5-6 and TRBJ1-1, with TRBD1 identical over 8 bases. V lost 4 bases to trimming and J lost 9 bases; unmatched junction nucleotides: 11. Looked up from germline, CDR1 is SGHDT and CDR2 is YYEEEE. This CDR3 is 14 amino acids long. CDR3 DNA: TGTGCCAGCAGCACCAGGACAGGGCTGGAGCAAGCTTTCTTT. Translating gives CASSTRTGLEQAFF.

The chain combines TRBV4-1 with TRBJ2-7, with D perhaps given as TRBD1 or TRBD2 (5 bases each). Germline V gene sequence: CDR1 MGHRA, CDR2 YSYEKL. CDR3 length equals 15 residues. V was shortened by 0 bases and J by 7 bases, with 16 bases between the two germline ends. CDR3 sequence (DNA): TGCGCCAGCAGCCAAGAGCTTCACCCTGGGGGTGAGCAGTACTTC. As protein: CASSQELHPGGEQYF.

CDR3 protein: CASSGALAVFYEQYF. The CDR3 DNA sequence: TGTGCCAGTAGTGGCGCACTAGCGGTTTTCTACGAGCAGTACTTC. The chain couples TRBV19 to TRBJ2-7, with 8 bases identical to TRBD2. V lost 5 bases, J lost 3 bases, and 9 bases stayed unmatched. The germline CDR1 and CDR2 sequences are LNHDA and SQIVND (reference sequence). This CDR3 is 15 amino acids long.